The sequence of this TCR beta chain was determined in a study of resident and recirculating memory T cells in vitiligo. Notes on the study in general: Different lesions suggested infiltration by different T cell clones. No single dominant TCR clone appeared; lesion clonality varied.

The protocol was immunoSEQ multiplex PCR, while the TCRdb copy is restricted to in-frame clones and leaves out a portion. Of roughly 76,000 clones listed, approximately 91% are singletons. Details on this clone: Its antigen is not identified.

CDR3 length equals 16 residues. Germline CDR1 and CDR2: LNHDA and SQIVND (reference sequence). V trimming: 8 bases; J trimming: 0 bases; junction bases outside the gene matches: 5. The receptor was derived from a male donor with vitiligo. Sample: blood. The gene calls are TRBV19 and TRBJ1-4; TRBD1 matches 11 bases. CDR3 region: CASGDRGSTTNEKLFF. CDR3 nucleotide sequence: TGTGCCAGTGGGGACAGGGGGTCTACAACTAATGAAAAACTGTTTTTT. Based on the CDR3 plus reference TRBV19 and TRBJ1-4, the full variable domain is DGGITQSPKYLFRKEGQNVTLSCEQNLNHDAMYWYRQDPGQGLRLIYYSQIVNDFQKGDIAEGYSVSREKKESFPLTVTSAQKNPTAFYLCASGDRGSTTNEKLFFGSGTQLSVL.